This T cell receptor beta chain was sequenced for a study of T-cell reconstitution after alpha-beta-depleted transplantation in children. Trimming stripped 0 bases from V and 3 bases from J, with 15 bases between. From germline, CDR1 is LGHNA and CDR2 YSLEER. The CDR3 spans 17 residues. Points from the study as a whole: T-cell counts and diversity at one year following transplant were attributed mainly to newly produced T cells.

On this clonotype: Its antigen is as yet unknown.

Unique molecular identifiers were used in preparing the TCRbeta library. TCRdb reprocessed the PCR reads via MiXCR and lists one record per CDR3 protein. The sample includes some 450,000 distinct CDR3 sequences, approximately 42% of them seen just once. This TCR was recovered from a girl aged 2 to 9 with aplastic anemia, due to receive a stem cell transplant. V gene TRBV4-3 combines with J gene TRBJ1-3, with D unresolved. The sample in question was PBMCs, obtained before TCRalphabeta/CD19-depleted stem cell transplant. The CDR3 region is CASSQEPRESFGNTIYF. The CDR3 nucleotides read TGCGCCAGCAGCCAAGAGCCCCGGGAGTCGTTTGGAAACACCATATATTTT.